A selection of T cell receptor beta chains follows, all from one sample in a study of Graves' ophthalmopathy and Graves' hyperthyroidism. In TCRdb, the multiplex PCR reads were re-called with MiXCR into one record per CDR3 protein. The sample gives roughly 1.1 million distinct CDR3 sequences, 35% to 40% of which show up once; 11% is in the top ten. Sequenced material: peripheral blood or thyroid tissue (not recorded which). All receptors come from an adult man with Graves' hyperthyroidism. Each CDR3 is given with its conserved first and last residue. Each record gives: CDR3 length, J gene, V gene, clone size, D gene, CDR3 protein, CDR3 DNA. A D gene is named only where the DNA matches it firmly. Clone size appears in some rows only: once, few, many, or a class for an expanded clone.

>18|TRBJ1-6|TRBV25-1|NA|TRBD1
CASSEVIARDRANSPLHF
TGTGCCAGCAGTGAAGTCATCGCCAGGGACAGGGCCAATTCACCCCTCCACTTT
>16|TRBJ2-7|TRBV6-5|few|TRBD1
CASSYYGRGPGKEQYF
TGTGCCAGCAGTTACTACGGCAGGGGGCCTGGGAAGGAGCAGTACTTC
>12|TRBJ1-3|TRBV4-1|NA|NA
CASSQIENTIYF
TGCGCCAGCAGCCAAATTGAAAACACCATATATTTT
>13|TRBJ2-7|TRBV6-5|NA|TRBD1
CAWSWDSTYEQYF
TGTGCCTGGAGTTGGGACAGCACCTACGAGCAGTACTTC
>14|TRBJ2-5|TRBV11-2|once|NA
CASSLTGPWETQYF
TGTGCCAGCAGCTTGACGGGGCCATGGGAGACCCAGTACTTC
>13|TRBJ2-5|TRBV2|many|NA
CASHWGRAGTQYF
TGTGCCAGCCACTGGGGTCGGGCAGGGACCCAGTACTTC
>16|TRBJ1-4|TRBV14|many|NA
CASSQEVRATNEKLFF
TGTGCCAGCAGCCAAGAAGTGAGAGCAACTAATGAAAAACTGTTTTTT
>16|TRBJ2-2|TRBV7-8|many|NA
CASSLRDTRNTGELFF
TGTGCCAGCAGCTTACGGGACACACGGAACACCGGGGAGCTGTTTTTT
>13|TRBJ2-7|TRBV4-1|many|NA
CASSYRDGYEQYF
TGCGCCAGCAGTTACCGGGACGGCTACGAGCAGTACTTC
>15|TRBJ1-6|TRBV11-3|NA|NA
CASSLVGPDNSPLHF
TGTGCCAGCAGCTTAGTTGGGCCTGATAATTCACCCCTCCACTTT
>13|TRBJ1-5|TRBV7-8|NA|NA
CASSEGVLAYEHF
TGTGCCAGCAGCGAGGGGGTTCTAGCCTACGAGCATTTT
>14|TRBJ2-2|TRBV25-1|NA|TRBD2
CARSAGGLIGELFF
TGTGCTAGAAGCGCGGGGGGTCTAATCGGGGAGCTGTTTTTT
>15|TRBJ1-2|TRBV10-2|NA|TRBD1
CASSEPDRGYYGYTF
TGCGCCAGCAGTGAGCCGGACAGGGGCTACTATGGCTACACCTTC
>14|TRBJ1-3|TRBV10-3|many|NA
CAIRDPDSGNTIYF
TGTGCCATCAGGGATCCGGACTCTGGAAACACCATATATTTT
>16|TRBJ2-5|TRBV2|NA|TRBD2
CASSEPPSGSGETQYF
TGTGCCAGCAGTGAACCCCCTAGCGGGAGTGGGGAGACCCAGTACTTC
>22|TRBJ1-5|TRBV7-9|many|NA
CASSSTHWRHRPGLPSGQPQHF
TGTGCCAGCAGCTCGACGCACTGGCGACACAGGCCGGGACTCCCCTCCGGTCAGCCCCAGCATTTT
>13|TRBJ1-1|TRBV14|NA|NA
CASSQRVDTEAFF
TGTGCCAGCAGCCAAAGGGTTGACACTGAAGCTTTCTTT
>13|TRBJ2-5|TRBV30|NA|NA
CAWSPGDQETQYF
TGTGCCTGGAGTCCGGGGGACCAAGAGACCCAGTACTTC
>14|TRBJ2-5|TRBV7-9|once|NA
CASSQGGVEETQYF
TGTGCCAGCAGCCAAGGGGGAGTCGAAGAGACCCAGTACTTC
>14|TRBJ2-5|TRBV20-1|many|TRBD1
CSARRGQSKETQYF
TGCAGTGCTAGACGGGGACAGTCAAAAGAGACCCAGTACTTC
>13|TRBJ2-3|TRBV7-9|few|NA
CASSLVSPDTQYF
TGTGCCAGCAGCTTAGTGTCCCCAGATACGCAGTATTTT
>17|TRBJ2-7|TRBV7-8|many|TRBD2
CASRGLAGGPGSYEQYF
TGTGCCAGCAGAGGACTAGCGGGAGGGCCGGGCTCCTACGAGCAGTACTTC
>10|TRBJ2-5|TRBV2|NA|NA
CASFTETQYF
TGTGCCAGCTTCACTGAGACCCAGTACTTC
>14|TRBJ1-6|TRBV11-1|NA|NA
CASRPGNTDSPLHF
TGTGCCAGCAGACCCGGGAACACCGATTCACCCCTCCACTTT
>13|TRBJ2-5|TRBV20-1|many|NA
CSARENRQETQYF
TGCAGTGCTAGAGAGAACAGGCAAGAGACCCAGTACTTC
>16|TRBJ2-1|TRBV9|NA|TRBD2
CASSVGSGSPYNEQFF
TGTGCCAGCAGCGTAGGGAGCGGGAGTCCCTACAATGAGCAGTTCTTC
>14|TRBJ1-1|TRBV7-9|many|NA
CASSFRTDNTEAFF
TGTGCCAGCAGCTTTCGAACAGATAACACTGAAGCTTTCTTT
>15|TRBJ2-3|TRBV7-2|NA|NA
CASSNLGLITDTQYF
TGTGCCAGCAGCAACCTAGGCCTCATCACAGATACGCAGTATTTT
>13|TRBJ2-7|TRBV29-1|NA|TRBD1
CSVRGQGSHEQYF
TGCAGCGTGAGGGGACAGGGGTCCCACGAGCAGTACTTC
>9|TRBJ1-4|TRBV10-3|NA|NA
CATPEELFF
TGTGCCACCCCTGAGGAACTGTTTTTT
>15|TRBJ2-5|TRBV3-1|NA|NA
CASSQNLAGLETQYF
TGTGCCAGCAGCCAAAATTTGGCGGGCCTTGAGACCCAGTACTTC
>12|TRBJ2-2|TRBV19|NA|NA
CASRKRTGELFF
TGTGCCAGTAGAAAAAGGACCGGGGAGCTGTTTTTT
>14|TRBJ1-1|TRBV7-8|many|TRBD1
CASSRDRSYTEAFF
TGTGCCAGCAGCCGGGACAGGAGTTACACTGAAGCTTTCTTT
>12|TRBJ1-3|TRBV5-4|NA|NA
CASSKGGNTIYF
TGTGCCAGCAGCAAGGGAGGAAACACCATATATTTT
>17|TRBJ1-2|TRBV10-3|NA|NA
CAISDEDSWGVNYGYTF
TGTGCCATCAGTGATGAAGACAGCTGGGGGGTGAACTATGGCTACACCTTC
>14|TRBJ1-1|TRBV4-3|few|NA
CASSQDAGVVWAFF
TGCGCCAGCAGCCAAGATGCTGGGGTGGTTTGGGCTTTCTTT
>14|TRBJ1-1|TRBV25-1|NA|NA
CASGTHREGTEAFF
TGTGCCAGCGGAACCCACAGGGAGGGCACTGAAGCTTTCTTT
>14|TRBJ1-5|TRBV5-6|NA|NA
CASRGMGSNQPQHF
TGTGCCAGCAGGGGGATGGGTAGCAATCAGCCCCAGCATTTT
>15|TRBJ1-4|TRBV7-8|many|NA
CASSLRSGLGEKLFF
TGTGCCAGCAGCTTAAGGTCAGGGTTGGGTGAAAAACTGTTTTTT
>14|TRBJ2-7|TRBV15|many|TRBD2
CATSRVAGAGEQYF
TGTGCCACCAGCAGGGTAGCGGGAGCTGGCGAGCAGTACTTC
>15|TRBJ2-7|TRBV10-3|NA|TRBD1
CAISEGTGRPGEQYF
TGTGCCATCAGTGAGGGGACAGGGCGCCCGGGGGAGCAGTACTTC
>17|TRBJ1-1|TRBV5-1|few|TRBD1
CASSLVRDRGVGTEAFF
TGCGCCAGCAGCTTGGTGCGGGACAGGGGAGTAGGCACTGAAGCTTTCTTT
>11|TRBJ2-6|TRBV4-3|NA|NA
CASSQEEDLTF
TGCGCCAGCAGCCAAGAAGAGGACCTGACTTTC
>15|TRBJ1-1|TRBV5-1|many|TRBD1
CASSTRQGGFTEAFF
TGCGCCAGCAGCACTAGACAGGGAGGGTTCACTGAAGCTTTCTTT
>16|TRBJ1-1|TRBV7-9|NA|NA
CASSQGGATMNTEAFF
TGTGCCAGCAGCCAAGGAGGGGCCACTATGAACACTGAAGCTTTCTTT
>15|TRBJ2-5|TRBV7-9|NA|NA
CASSLGQGWRETQYF
TGTGCCAGCAGCTTAGGGCAGGGGTGGAGAGAGACCCAGTACTTC
>17|TRBJ2-7|TRBV3-1|NA|TRBD2
CASSQGTSGRGYYEQYF
TGTGCCAGCAGCCAGGGGACTAGCGGGAGGGGGTACTACGAGCAGTACTTC
>22|TRBJ2-2|TRBV7-9|NA|TRBD2
CASSPSSGLAGGTLTNTGELFF
TGTGCCAGCAGCCCAAGCTCGGGACTAGCGGGAGGCACACTAACGAACACCGGGGAGCTGTTTTTT
>13|TRBJ1-2|TRBV12-3/TRBV12-4|many|TRBD1
CASSPGQGLGYTF
TGTGCCAGCAGTCCGGGACAGGGCTTGGGCTACACCTTC